The 9 T cell receptor beta chains below come from one sample, sequenced in a study of read filtering for tumor transcriptome and immune sequencing. This library used roughly 400 ng RNA and molecular barcoded adaptors spanning alpha/delta and beta/gamma chains. Using its own MiXCR run on the reads, TCRdb lists one record per CDR3 protein. The sample shows around 60,000 distinct CDR3 sequences, approximately 19% of them seen only once. Input material: a population of CD138-negative cells sorted from bone marrow. The receptors come from a donor aged 40 or older with multiple myeloma.

This clonotype was found many times. The chain employs TRBV5-5 and TRBJ2-3; D might be TRBD1 (5 bases). Trimming stripped 3 bases from V and 3 bases from J, with 8 bases between. From germline, CDR1 is SGHKS and CDR2 YYEKEE (reference sequence). The CDR3 consists of 13 residues. The CDR3: CASSYKGTDTQYF. The CDR3 nucleotides read TGTGCCAGCAGCTATAAGGGGACAGATACGCAGTATTTT.

This clonotype was observed many times. This chain joins TRBV7-3 and TRBJ1-1, with no clear D. This CDR3 spans 15 amino acids. Between the trimmed V and J ends, which lost 4 bases and 1 base, there was a span of 13 bases. The germline V gene encodes CDR1 SGHTA and CDR2 FQGTGA. The CDR3 nucleotides are TGTGCCAGCAGCTCGGGTCGGGCGACGAACACTGAAGCTTTCTTT. Translating gives CASSSGRATNTEAFF.

This chain links TRBV20-1 with TRBJ2-5; 9 nucleotides match TRBD2. The germline V gene encodes CDR1 DFQATT and CDR2 SNEGSKA (reference sequence). J gave up 7 bases and V 0 bases, and 9 bases lay outside the gene matches. CDR3 length: 15 amino acids. The CDR3 protein is CSARDLAGATGTQYF. In nucleotides, the CDR3 is TGCAGTGCTAGAGATTTAGCGGGGGCGACCGGGACCCAGTACTTC.

There are many counts of this clonotype. V usage is TRBV11-1 and J usage is TRBJ2-7, with TRBD1 matching 7 bases. Unmatched junction bases numbered 6, after V lost 5 bases and J lost 5 bases. The germline V gene has CDR1 SGHAT and CDR2 FQDESV (reference sequence). The CDR3 runs to 13 residues. The CDR3 region is CASSPDRVHEQYF. In DNA form, the CDR3 reads TGTGCCAGCAGCCCCGACAGGGTCCACGAGCAGTACTTC.

This clonotype was seen ten or more times. The chain has TRBV24-1 and TRBJ2-5, with D unresolved. V was cut by 2 bases and J by 9 bases, with 12 bases left in between. Looked up from germline, CDR1 is KGHDR and CDR2 is SFDVKD. There are 13 residues in the CDR3. CDR3 in amino acids: CATSDSGRLAQYF. For the CDR3, the DNA is TGTGCCACCAGTGATTCAGGCAGGCTCGCCCAGTACTTC.

In its sample, this clonotype was seen many times. V usage is TRBV14 and J usage is TRBJ1-4; TRBD1 matches at 9 bases. CDR1 is SGHDN and CDR2 is FVKESK in the germline V gene. CDR3 length equals 19 residues. Trimming at V came to 4 bases and at J to 6 bases, leaving 18 bases not matched to a gene. The CDR3 nucleotides read TGTGCCAGCAGCCGAGGATTCAAAGGACAGGGGAATGGGGATGAAAAACTGTTTTTT. Protein sequence: CASSRGFKGQGNGDEKLFF.

Concerning this clonotype: A much larger clone lies one base from this, so it may be a read error. V usage is TRBV6-2 or TRBV6-3 and J usage is TRBJ2-6; tentatively, D is TRBD1 or TRBD2 (6 bases each). Germline lookup yields CDR1 MNHEY and CDR2 SVGEGT. CDR3 size: 18 residues. V was cut by 2 bases and J by 1 base, with 15 bases left in between. CDR3 protein: CASSYTGLGASGANVLTF. Here the CDR3 DNA reads TGTGCCAGCAGTTACACGGGACTGGGGGCGTCTGGGGCCAACGTCCTGACTTTC.

This clonotype has ten or more counts. The chain carries TRBV20-1 and TRBJ1-2, with TRBD1 identical over 9 bases. Losses at the gene ends were 1 base for V and 6 bases for J; bases not matched to a gene: 12. In germline, CDR1 is DFQATT, CDR2 SNEGSKA (reference sequence). The CDR3 totals 16 residues. CDR3 protein: CSARGFPRDRVDGYTF. CDR3 nucleotides: TGCAGTGCTAGAGGTTTTCCCCGGGACAGGGTCGATGGCTACACCTTC.

This clonotype was observed many times. The chain combines TRBV3-1 with TRBJ2-3; D not resolved. The V end was cut by 3 bases, the J end by 6 bases, with 7 bases between. This CDR3 spans 12 amino acids. The germline gives CDR1 LGHDT, CDR2 YNNKEL (reference sequence). CDR3 DNA: TGTGCCAGCAGCCATCTGGGTGATACGCAGTATTTT. This sequence encodes CASSHLGDTQYF.